The source of this TCR beta chain is a study of blood T cell repertoires in COVID-19. About the study: Specimens from acute and convalescent COVID-19 originated in the United States, Italy and Spain. The analysed material was cDNA or gDNA that came from T cells, B-cell-depleted T cells, or PBMCs.

V was clipped by 9 bases and J by 5 bases, with 19 bases between them. This CDR3 spans 14 amino acids. Per germline, CDR1 LNHDA and CDR2 SQIVND (reference sequence). Original handling: The authors estimated nucleated cell counts from reference gene primer amplification. Generated by immunoSEQ multiplex PCR, the TCRdb table keeps only in-frame clones and is missing some. The DNA was the basis for D and trimming; V, J and clone size are from that table. The top ten clones hold 5.2% of a sample with roughly 87,000 clones, 75% to 90% of them seen once. This sequence originates from a woman older than 75 with active COVID-19. The chain combines TRBV19 with TRBJ1-2, with D perhaps matching TRBD1 (6 bases). Sequenced material: peripheral blood. CDR3 amino acids: CASDAGGWGYGYTF. The CDR3 bases are TGTGCCAGCGACGCGGGGGGCTGGGGTTATGGCTACACCTTC.